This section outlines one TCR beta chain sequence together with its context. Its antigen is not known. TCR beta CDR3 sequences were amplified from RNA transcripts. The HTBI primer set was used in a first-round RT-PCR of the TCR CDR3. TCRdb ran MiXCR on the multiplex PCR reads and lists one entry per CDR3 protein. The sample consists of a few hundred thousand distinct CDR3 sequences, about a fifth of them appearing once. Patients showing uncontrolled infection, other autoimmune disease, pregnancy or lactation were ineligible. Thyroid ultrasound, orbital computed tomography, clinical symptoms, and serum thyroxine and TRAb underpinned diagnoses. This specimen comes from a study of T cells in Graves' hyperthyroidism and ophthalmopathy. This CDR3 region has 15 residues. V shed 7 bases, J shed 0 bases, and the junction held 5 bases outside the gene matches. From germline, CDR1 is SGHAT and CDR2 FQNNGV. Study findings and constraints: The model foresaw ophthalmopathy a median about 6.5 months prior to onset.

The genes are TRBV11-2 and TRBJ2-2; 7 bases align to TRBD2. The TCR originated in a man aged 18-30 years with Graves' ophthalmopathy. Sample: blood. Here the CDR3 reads CASTGGKSNTGELFF. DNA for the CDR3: TGTGCCAGCACCGGGGGGAAATCGAACACCGGGGAGCTGTTTTTT.